This T cell receptor beta chain was profiled in a study of early T cells in non-severe SARS-CoV-2 infection. Broader study findings: Using VDJdb, the matching emphasized anti-spike CD8 responses while missing private and CD4 specificities.

This clonotype was observed a handful of times. Its target is not known. In the library, individual cDNA molecules carried attached unique molecular identifiers. TCRdb fed the 5' RACE reads into MiXCR, producing one record per CDR3 protein. The sample carries roughly 55,000 distinct CDR3 sequences, around 14% recorded once. The CDR3 spans 16 residues. Germline values: CDR1 SGHVS, CDR2 FQNEAQ. V was shortened by 4 bases and J by 3 bases, with 15 bases between the two germline ends. The chain combines TRBV7-8 with TRBJ2-2; TRBD1 or TRBD2 may be the D gene (6 bases each). The receptor was isolated from an adult who was a healthcare worker with PCR-confirmed SARS-CoV-2 infection or an uninfected control (not recorded which). The starting material was whole blood, obtained at baseline. The CDR3 DNA follows: TGTGCCAGCAGCTCCCGGGGGCAGGGAGACACCGGGGAGCTGTTTTTT. It codes for CASSSRGQGDTGELFF.